This record covers a single T cell receptor (beta chain). Trimming took off 3 bases at V and 5 bases at J, with 14 bases between the two ends. The CDR3 extends over 14 amino acids. The germline V gene has CDR1 KGHSH and CDR2 LQKENI. Only in-frame clones appear in the TCRdb table, and some are missing; sequencing was by immunoSEQ multiplex PCR. Found here are approximately 67,000 clones, under 95% of them singletons; the top ten hold 3%. This entry belongs to a study of T cells after somatic rescue of genetic block. Sequencing used peripheral blood mononuclear cells (PBMCs). The chain carries TRBV18 and TRBJ2-7; D may be TRBD2 (6 bases). The TCR originated in a man aged 40-50 years. The CDR3 region is CASSPGTPIHEQYF. CDR3 coding DNA: TGTGCCAGCTCACCTGGGACTCCCATCCACGAGCAGTACTTC.